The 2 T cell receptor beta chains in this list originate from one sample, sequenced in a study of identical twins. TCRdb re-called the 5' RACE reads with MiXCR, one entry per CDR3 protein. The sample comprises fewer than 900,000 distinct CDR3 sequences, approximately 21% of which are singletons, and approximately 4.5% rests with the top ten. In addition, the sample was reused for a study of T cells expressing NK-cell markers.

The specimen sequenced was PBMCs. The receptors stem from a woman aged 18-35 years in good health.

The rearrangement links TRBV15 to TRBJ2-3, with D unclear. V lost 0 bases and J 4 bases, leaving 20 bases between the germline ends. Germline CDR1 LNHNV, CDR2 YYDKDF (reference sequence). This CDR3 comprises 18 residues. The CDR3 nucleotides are TGTGCCACCAGCAGAGATCCCACGGGTAGGGTTGGGGCAGATACGCAGTATTTT. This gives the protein CATSRDPTGRVGADTQYF.

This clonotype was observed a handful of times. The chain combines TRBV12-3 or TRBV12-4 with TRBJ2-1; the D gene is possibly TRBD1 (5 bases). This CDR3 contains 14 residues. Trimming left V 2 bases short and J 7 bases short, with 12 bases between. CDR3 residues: CASSLRQGWNEQFF. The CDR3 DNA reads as TGTGCCAGCAGTTTACGCCAGGGATGGAATGAGCAGTTCTTC.